The 21 T cell receptor beta chains below were found in one sample sequenced in a study of blood T cell repertoires in COVID-19. Clones were read by immunoSEQ multiplex PCR, and TCRdb kept only the in-frame ones, dropping some. Here the sample spans over 150,000 clones, 80% to 90% being singletons. Source material: peripheral blood. Source of these receptors: a man in his fifties or sixties with active or convalescent COVID-19.

The chain joins TRBV2 to TRBJ2-1; 10 bases map to TRBD2. Germline V gives CDR1 SNHLY, CDR2 FYNNEI. With 6 bases clipped from V and 0 bases from J, the junction kept 8 bases outside the gene matches. The CDR3 totals 17 residues. Here the CDR3 DNA reads TGTGCCAGCAGGGCGGGTCTAGCGGGAGCCTCCTACAATGAGCAGTTCTTC. This encodes CASRAGLAGASYNEQFF.

The genes are TRBV5-1 and TRBJ2-3; 7 positions match TRBD2. Germline V gives CDR1 SGHRS, CDR2 YFSETQ. CDR3 length equals 15 residues. Germline trimming cut 4 bases from V and 2 bases from J; bases unmatched to any gene: 7. Here the CDR3 DNA reads TGCGCCAGCAGCCGCGGGAGTTTGGACACAGATACGCAGTATTTT. Its translation is CASSRGSLDTDTQYF.

This chain connects TRBV5-1 to TRBJ2-1; 11 bases agree with TRBD2. Germline loops: CDR1 SGHRS, CDR2 YFSETQ. The CDR3 spans 15 residues. V shed 4 bases, J shed 6 bases, and the junction held 6 bases outside the gene matches. The CDR3 loop reads CASSPVAGGSNEQFF. CDR3 sequence (DNA): TGCGCCAGCAGCCCCGTAGCGGGAGGGAGCAATGAGCAGTTCTTC.

The chain has TRBV6-5 and TRBJ2-1; D might be TRBD1 (5 bases). This CDR3 spans 15 amino acids. The V gene's germline CDR1 is MNHEY and CDR2 SVGAGI. V dropped 0 bases and J dropped 8 bases, with 14 bases sitting between them. CDR3 sequence reads: CASSYSLAGRYEQFF. The CDR3 region has the DNA TGTGCCAGCAGTTACTCGTTGGCAGGGCGGTATGAGCAGTTCTTC.

This clone was seen once. CDR3 DNA sequence: TGTGCCTTGTACCCAACGACAGGGGTGACCTACGAGCAGTACTTC. Its protein is CALYPTTGVTYEQYF. The chain combines TRBV30 with TRBJ2-7; 8 nucleotides agree with TRBD1. V was pared by 7 bases and J by 2 bases, with 13 bases of the junction left unmatched. The CDR3 spans 15 residues. Germline-derived CDR1 and CDR2 are GTSNPN and SVGIG (reference sequence).

This clone was observed a few times. The chain couples TRBV6-5 to TRBJ2-3; a weak D match, TRBD2 (6 bases). The CDR3 runs 13 residues. Between the trimmed V and J ends, which lost 4 bases and 6 bases, there was a span of 11 bases. CDR1 is MNHEY, CDR2 SVGAGI, per germline. CDR3 nucleotides: TGTGCCAGCAGTTTCGGGGACTCGGATACGCAGTATTTT. It specifies CASSFGDSDTQYF.

In its sample, this clone was seen a few times. V gene TRBV12-5 combines with J gene TRBJ1-5; 7 nucleotides match TRBD1. The ends lost 5 bases at V and 6 bases at J; junction bases unmatched: 4. This CDR3 contains 13 residues. Looked up from germline, CDR1 is LGHNT and CDR2 is FRNRAP. The CDR3 sequence is CASGTQGGQPQHF. Written as DNA, the CDR3 is TGTGCTAGTGGTACGCAGGGGGGTCAGCCCCAGCATTTT.

This chain connects TRBV28 to TRBJ1-5, with a weak D call TRBD1 (6 bases). V was clipped by 2 bases and J by 0 bases, with 11 bases between them. The CDR3 is 16 residues long. Germline V gene sequence: CDR1 MDHEN, CDR2 SYDVKM. CDR3 nucleotide sequence: TGTGCCAGCAGTTTAATGAGGGGGTATAGCAATCAGCCCCAGCATTTT. Translating gives CASSLMRGYSNQPQHF.

The J gene is TRBJ1-1, the V gene TRBV30; 7 bases align to TRBD1. CDR3 length equals 14 residues. CDR1 is GTSNPN, CDR2 SVGIG, per germline (reference sequence). Unmatched junction bases numbered 11, after V lost 0 bases and J lost 10 bases. The CDR3 DNA reads as TGTGCCTGGAGTGTCCTGGGGCAGGGGGTTAGAGCTTTCTTT. This translates into CAWSVLGQGVRAFF.

The chain joins TRBV24-1 to TRBJ2-3; 9 bases line up with TRBD2. Unmatched junction bases numbered 11, after V lost 4 bases and J lost 1 base. The CDR3 loop spans 18 amino acids. CDR1 KGHDR and CDR2 SFDVKD come from the germline V gene. CDR3 DNA sequence: TGTGCCACCAGTGACCCCGGGCGAGCGGGGGGACGCACAGATACGCAGTATTTT. Its protein product is CATSDPGRAGGRTDTQYF.

V and J are TRBV5-5 and TRBJ1-5; weak D call: TRBD1 (5 bases). Trimming took 4 bases from V and 6 from J, leaving 14 bases between them. The length of the CDR3 is 14 residues. Germline lookup yields CDR1 SGHKS and CDR2 YYEKEE (reference sequence). The CDR3 sequence is CASSGGTGSQPQHF. The CDR3 DNA is TGTGCCAGCAGCGGGGGGACGGGAAGTCAGCCCCAGCATTTT.

The genes are TRBV3-1 (or the pseudogene TRBV3-2) and TRBJ2-1; 10 bases line up with TRBD2. The germline gives CDR1 LGHDT, CDR2 YNNKEL (reference sequence). V lost 3 bases and J lost 2; bases outside the gene matches: 7. The CDR3 is 17 residues long. CDR3 coding DNA: TGTGCCAGCAGCCACTCCGGGGGGACTAGCGCCTACAATGAGCAGTTCTTC. It translates to CASSHSGGTSAYNEQFF.

The gene calls are TRBV6-4 and TRBJ1-3, with D possibly TRBD1 on 5 matching bases. Germline V gene data show CDR1 as MRHNA and CDR2 as SNTAGT. The CDR3 has 16 amino acids. Trimming took off 7 bases at V and 0 bases at J, with 16 bases between the two ends. The CDR3 coding sequence is TGTGCCAGCAAAGTCACAGGCGAACTCTCTGGAAACACCATATATTTT. As protein: CASKVTGELSGNTIYF.

The chain recombines TRBV28 with TRBJ1-6; D perhaps matches TRBD1 (6 bases). Germline lookup yields CDR1 MDHEN and CDR2 SYDVKM. The V end was cut by 6 bases, the J end by 8 bases, with 17 bases between. CDR3 length: 15 amino acids. CDR3 sequence (DNA): TGTGCCAGCAGCTCTCCGACAGGATACGATTCACCCCTCCACTTT. This encodes CASSSPTGYDSPLHF.

The chain carries TRBV3-1 (or the pseudogene TRBV3-2) and TRBJ2-7; 8 nucleotides match TRBD2. The CDR3 has 14 residues. Germline values: CDR1 LGHDT, CDR2 YNNKEL (reference sequence). V was pared by 9 bases and J by 1 base, with 8 bases of the junction left unmatched. CDR3 coding DNA: TGTGCCAGTATGCAGCGGGAGACGTCCTACGAGCAGTACTTC. The encoded protein is CASMQRETSYEQYF.

The chain combines TRBV9 with TRBJ2-7, with D perhaps TRBD2 (6 bases). Trimming shortened V by 0 bases and J by 2 bases, and 9 bases separated the two germline ends. The germline gives CDR1 SGDLS, CDR2 YYNGEE. This CDR3 region has 14 residues. The CDR3 protein is CASSVDWGAYEQYF. In DNA form, the CDR3 reads TGTGCCAGCAGCGTAGACTGGGGGGCCTACGAGCAGTACTTC.

The CDR3 nucleotides are TGTGCCAGCAGTGCAACAGGGCTCGGATATGGCTACACCTTC. Translated, it gives CASSATGLGYGYTF. The chain combines TRBV25-1 with TRBJ1-2; the D gene is possibly TRBD1 (6 bases). Trimming cost V 4 bases and J 5 bases, with 14 bases left between them. Germline loops: CDR1 MGHDK, CDR2 SYGVNS. The CDR3 contains 14 residues.

The chain combines TRBV5-1 with TRBJ2-1; D may be TRBD2 (5 bases). The CDR3 is 13 residues long. Germline-derived CDR1 and CDR2 are SGHRS and YFSETQ. Trimming took 2 bases from V and 9 from J, leaving 12 bases between them. This CDR3 is CASSLPLSGEQFF. The CDR3, as DNA: TGCGCCAGCAGCTTACCGTTAAGCGGTGAGCAGTTCTTC.

The chain couples TRBV6-5 to TRBJ1-5; 7 bases map to TRBD1. CDR3 length: 14 amino acids. V shed 5 bases, J shed 3 bases, and the junction held 4 bases outside the gene matches. CDR1 and CDR2 from the germline V gene are MNHEY and SVGAGI. CDR3 sequence (DNA): TGTGCCAGCAGTCCGACAGGGAACAATCAGCCCCAGCATTTT. Translating gives CASSPTGNNQPQHF.

The V and J genes are TRBV24-1 and TRBJ2-6; the D is unclear. Germline V lookup: CDR1 KGHDR, CDR2 SFDVKD. This CDR3 comprises 15 residues. The V end was cut by 7 bases, the J end by 1 base, with 10 bases between. CDR3 DNA: TGTGCCACCAGCCAATACAATTCTGGGGCCAACGTCCTGACTTTC. It encodes CATSQYNSGANVLTF.

The rearrangement joins TRBV7-6 to TRBJ2-2; D perhaps matches TRBD1 (6 bases). The CDR3 extends over 13 amino acids. V was trimmed by 6 bases and J by 6 bases, leaving 11 bases between them. Germline-derived CDR1 and CDR2 are SGHVS and FNYEAQ. CDR3 region: CASRWTVAGELFF. The CDR3 region has the DNA TGTGCCAGCAGATGGACAGTTGCCGGGGAGCTGTTTTTT.